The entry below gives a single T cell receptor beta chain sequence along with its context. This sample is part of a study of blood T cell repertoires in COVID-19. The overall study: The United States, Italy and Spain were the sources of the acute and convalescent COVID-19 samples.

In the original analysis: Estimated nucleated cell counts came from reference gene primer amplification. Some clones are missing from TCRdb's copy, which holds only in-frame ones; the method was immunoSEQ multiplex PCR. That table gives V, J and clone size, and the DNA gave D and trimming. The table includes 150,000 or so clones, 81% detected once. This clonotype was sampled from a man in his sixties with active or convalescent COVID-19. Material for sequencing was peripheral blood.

The CDR3 here is CAITERGGGTDTQYF. The CDR3 nucleotides are TGTGCCATCACGGAGCGGGGCGGTGGGACAGATACGCAGTATTTT. The chain employs TRBV10-3 and TRBJ2-3; 7 bases fit TRBD2. V shed 7 bases, J shed 3 bases, and the junction held 10 bases outside the gene matches. This CDR3 region has 15 residues. Germline V gene lookup returns CDR1 ENHRY and CDR2 SYGVKD.